This T cell receptor (beta chain) was recorded in a study of blood T cell repertoires in COVID-19. Study at large: Cohort 3 donors were reported recovered after two negative PCRs, clearance, or symptom resolution.

Assignments of participants to cohorts depended upon their own reported clinical history. How the authors handled the data: Reference gene primer amplification yielded estimated nucleated cell counts. Method: immunoSEQ multiplex PCR; TCRdb's copy keeps in-frame clones and lacks some. D and trimming come from the DNA, and the V and J calls and clone size come from that table. The sample lists under 150,000 clones, over 70% occurring once. The V and J ends lost 6 bases and 6 bases respectively, with 19 bases between them. Germline CDR1 is SQVTM and CDR2 is ANQGSEA. This CDR3 has 14 amino acids. This receptor was taken from a man aged 45-60 years in a cohort exposed to, infected with or recovered from COVID-19 (not recorded which). The V gene is TRBV29-1, the J gene TRBJ2-3; weak D call: TRBD1 (6 bases). Specimen: PBMCs or T cells enriched from blood (not recorded which). CDR3 sequence: CSVSQGMSMDTQYF. The CDR3 coding sequence is TGCAGCGTCAGCCAGGGGATGTCGATGGATACGCAGTATTTT.